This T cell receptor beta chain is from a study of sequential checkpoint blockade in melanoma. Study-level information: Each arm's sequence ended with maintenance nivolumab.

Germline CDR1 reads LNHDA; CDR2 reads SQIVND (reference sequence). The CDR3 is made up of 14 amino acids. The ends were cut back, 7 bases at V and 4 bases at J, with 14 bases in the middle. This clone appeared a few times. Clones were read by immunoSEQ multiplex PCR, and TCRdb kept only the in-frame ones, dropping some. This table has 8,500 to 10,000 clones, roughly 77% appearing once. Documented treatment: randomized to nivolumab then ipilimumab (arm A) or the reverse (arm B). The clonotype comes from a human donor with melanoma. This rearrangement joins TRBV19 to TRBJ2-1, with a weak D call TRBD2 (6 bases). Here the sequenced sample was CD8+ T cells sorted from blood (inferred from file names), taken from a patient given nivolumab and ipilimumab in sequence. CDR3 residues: CASTVGGDYNEQFF. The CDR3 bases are TGTGCCAGTACGGTCGGGGGTGATTACAATGAGCAGTTCTTC.